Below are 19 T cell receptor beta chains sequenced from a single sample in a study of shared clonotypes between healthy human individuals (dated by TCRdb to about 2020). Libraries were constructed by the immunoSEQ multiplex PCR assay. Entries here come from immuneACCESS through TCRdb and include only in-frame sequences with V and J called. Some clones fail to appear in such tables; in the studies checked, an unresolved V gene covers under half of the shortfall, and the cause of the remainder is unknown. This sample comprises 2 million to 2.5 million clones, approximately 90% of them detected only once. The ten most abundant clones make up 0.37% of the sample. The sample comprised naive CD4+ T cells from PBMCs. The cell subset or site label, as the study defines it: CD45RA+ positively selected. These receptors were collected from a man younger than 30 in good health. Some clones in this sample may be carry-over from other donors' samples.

CDR3 in amino acids: CASSIDKTGASYEQYF. CDR3 sequence (DNA): TGTGCCAGTAGTATAGACAAGACAGGGGCCTCATACGAGCAGTACTTC. V and J are TRBV19 and TRBJ2-7; 8 bases are a match to TRBD1. The CDR3 loop spans 16 amino acids. CDR1 LNHDA and CDR2 SQIVND come from the germline V gene (reference sequence). The junction had 8 bases not matched to a gene; V was cut back by 0 bases and J by 4 bases.

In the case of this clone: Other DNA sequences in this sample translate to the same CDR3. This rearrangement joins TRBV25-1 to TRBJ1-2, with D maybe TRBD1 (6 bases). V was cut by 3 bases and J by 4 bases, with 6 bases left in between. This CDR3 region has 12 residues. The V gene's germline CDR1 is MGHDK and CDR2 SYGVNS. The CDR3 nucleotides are TGTGCCAGCAGTGACAGGGGCTATGGCTACACCTTC. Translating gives CASSDRGYGYTF.

CDR3 nucleotides: TGTGCCAGCAGTTTGGCCCTAGCCGGAGCGGCAGATACGCAGTATTTT. Translating gives CASSLALAGAADTQYF. The gene calls are TRBV28 and TRBJ2-3; D perhaps matches TRBD2 (5 bases). Germline V gene lookup returns CDR1 MDHEN and CDR2 SYDVKM. The V gene lost 3 bases and the J gene lost 4 bases, with 17 bases spanning the gap. The CDR3 runs to 16 residues.

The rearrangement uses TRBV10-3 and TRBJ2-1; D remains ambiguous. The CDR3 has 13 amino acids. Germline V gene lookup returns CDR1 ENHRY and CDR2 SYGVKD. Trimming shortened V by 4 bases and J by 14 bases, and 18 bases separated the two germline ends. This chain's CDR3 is CAISVRPTTPEFF. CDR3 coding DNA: TGTGCCATCAGTGTCCGGCCCACCACCCCTGAGTTCTTC.

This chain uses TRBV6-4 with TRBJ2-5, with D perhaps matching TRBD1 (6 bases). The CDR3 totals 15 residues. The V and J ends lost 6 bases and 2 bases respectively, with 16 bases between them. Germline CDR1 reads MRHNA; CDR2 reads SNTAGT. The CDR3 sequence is CASSRTMGAQETQYF. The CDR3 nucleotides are TGTGCCAGCAGCCGCACGATGGGGGCGCAAGAGACCCAGTACTTC.

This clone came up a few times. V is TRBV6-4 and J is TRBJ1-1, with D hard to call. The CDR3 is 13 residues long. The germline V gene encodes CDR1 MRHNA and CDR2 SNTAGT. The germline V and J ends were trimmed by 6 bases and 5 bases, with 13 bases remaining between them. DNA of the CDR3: TGTGCCAGCAGCGTTTCGACTGGGACTGAAGCTTTCTTT. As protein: CASSVSTGTEAFF.

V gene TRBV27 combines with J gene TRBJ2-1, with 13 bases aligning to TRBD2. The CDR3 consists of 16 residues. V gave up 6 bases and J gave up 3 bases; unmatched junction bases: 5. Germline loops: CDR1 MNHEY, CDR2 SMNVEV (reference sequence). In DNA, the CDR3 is TGTGCCAGCAGGCCGGGACTAGCGGGACACTACAATGAGCAGTTCTTC. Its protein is CASRPGLAGHYNEQFF.

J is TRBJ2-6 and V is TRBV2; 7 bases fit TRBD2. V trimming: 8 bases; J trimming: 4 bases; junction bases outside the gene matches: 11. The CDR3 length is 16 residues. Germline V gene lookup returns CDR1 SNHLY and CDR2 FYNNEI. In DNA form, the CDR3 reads TGTGCCAGCTTAGCGGGCCCGGGGGGAGGGGCCAACGTCCTGACTTTC. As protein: CASLAGPGGGANVLTF.

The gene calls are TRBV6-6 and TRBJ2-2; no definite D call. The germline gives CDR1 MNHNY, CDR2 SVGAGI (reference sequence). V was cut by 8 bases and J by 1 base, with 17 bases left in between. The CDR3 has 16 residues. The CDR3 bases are TGTGCCAGCTCAGCCCCGGGTTCACGGAACACCGGGGAGCTGTTTTTT. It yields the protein CASSAPGSRNTGELFF.

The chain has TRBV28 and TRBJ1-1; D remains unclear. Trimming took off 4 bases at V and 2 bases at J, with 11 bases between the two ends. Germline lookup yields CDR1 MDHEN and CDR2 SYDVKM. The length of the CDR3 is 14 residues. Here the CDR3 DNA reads TGTGCCAGCAGTTGGGCCCGAGCCAACACTGAAGCTTTCTTT. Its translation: CASSWARANTEAFF.

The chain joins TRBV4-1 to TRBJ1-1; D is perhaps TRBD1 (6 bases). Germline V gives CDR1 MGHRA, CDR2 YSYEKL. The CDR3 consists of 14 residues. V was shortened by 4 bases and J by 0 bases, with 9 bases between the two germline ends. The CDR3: CASSPYRVNTEAFF. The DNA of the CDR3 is TGCGCCAGCAGCCCTTACAGGGTGAACACTGAAGCTTTCTTT.

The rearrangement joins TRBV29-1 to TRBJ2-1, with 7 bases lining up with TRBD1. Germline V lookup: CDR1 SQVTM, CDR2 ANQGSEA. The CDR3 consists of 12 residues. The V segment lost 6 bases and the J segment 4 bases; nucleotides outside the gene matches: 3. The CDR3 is CSVVQGYNEQFF. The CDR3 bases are TGCAGCGTGGTACAGGGGTACAATGAGCAGTTCTTC.

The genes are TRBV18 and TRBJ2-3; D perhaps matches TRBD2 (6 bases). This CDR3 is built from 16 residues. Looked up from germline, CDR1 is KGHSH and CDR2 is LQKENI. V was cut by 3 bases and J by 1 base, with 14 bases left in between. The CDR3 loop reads CASSPRGSGGTDTQYF. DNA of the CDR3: TGTGCCAGCTCACCGAGAGGTAGCGGAGGCACAGATACGCAGTATTTT.

The CDR3 nucleotides are TGCAGCGCTGGGCGTACCCAAGAGACCCAGTACTTC. This codes for CSAGRTQETQYF. The rearrangement uses TRBV29-1 and TRBJ2-5; D unresolved. The length of the CDR3 is 12 residues. Germline CDR1 SQVTM, CDR2 ANQGSEA. Deletions cut 7 bases from V and 1 base from J, with 10 bases between.

The CDR3 nucleotides read TGTGCCAGCAGTCCAACTGGCTCAGCTATCTACAATGAGCAGTTCTTC. Amino acid sequence: CASSPTGSAIYNEQFF. This chain uses TRBV7-3 with TRBJ2-1; D uncertain. Germline CDR1 is SGHTA and CDR2 is FQGTGA. The germline V and J ends were trimmed by 6 bases and 3 bases, with 18 bases remaining between them. The CDR3 extends over 16 amino acids.

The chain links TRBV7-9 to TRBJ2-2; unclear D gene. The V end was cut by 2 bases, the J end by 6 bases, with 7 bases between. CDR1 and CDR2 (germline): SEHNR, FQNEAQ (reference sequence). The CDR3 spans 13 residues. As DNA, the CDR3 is TGTGCCAGCAGCTTATTAGAGGCCGGGGAGCTGTTTTTT. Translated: CASSLLEAGELFF.

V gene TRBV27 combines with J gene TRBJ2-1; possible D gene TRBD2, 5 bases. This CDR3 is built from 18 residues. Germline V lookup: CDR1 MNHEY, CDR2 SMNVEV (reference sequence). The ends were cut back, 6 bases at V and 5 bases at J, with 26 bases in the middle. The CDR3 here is CASRKSWARGLMDNEQFF. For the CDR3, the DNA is TGTGCCAGCAGGAAGTCATGGGCACGGGGATTAATGGACAATGAGCAGTTCTTC.

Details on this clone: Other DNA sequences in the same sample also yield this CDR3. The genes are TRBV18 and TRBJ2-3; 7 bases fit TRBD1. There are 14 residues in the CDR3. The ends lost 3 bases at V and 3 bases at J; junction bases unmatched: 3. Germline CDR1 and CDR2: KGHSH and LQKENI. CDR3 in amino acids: CASSPRTGTDTQYF. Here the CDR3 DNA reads TGTGCCAGCTCACCGAGGACAGGAACAGATACGCAGTATTTT. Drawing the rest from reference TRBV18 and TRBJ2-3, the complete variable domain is NAGVMQNPRHLVRRRGQEARLRCSPMKGHSHVYWYRQLPEEGLKFMVYLQKENIIDESGMPKERFSAEFPKEGPSILRIQQVVRGDSAAYFCASSPRTGTDTQYFGPGTRLTVL.

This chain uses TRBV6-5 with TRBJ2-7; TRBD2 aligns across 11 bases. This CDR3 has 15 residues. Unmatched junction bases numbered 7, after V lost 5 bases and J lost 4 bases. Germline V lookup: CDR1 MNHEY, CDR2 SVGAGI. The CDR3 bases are TGTGCCAGCAGTCCATCTAGCGGGAGGCCGTACGAGCAGTACTTC. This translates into CASSPSSGRPYEQYF.